These 13 T cell receptor beta chains were all obtained from the same sample, sequenced in a study of technical replicates of blood from a handful of donors. Generated by immunoSEQ multiplex PCR, the TCRdb table keeps only in-frame clones and is missing some. The table lists 74,000 or so clones, about nine tenths of them singletons. The sequenced sample consisted of T cells isolated from PBMCs. These receptors were taken from a human donor in good health.

This chain uses TRBV18 with TRBJ1-1; D not resolved. V lost 5 bases, J lost 1 base, and 8 bases lay in between. The CDR3 covers 13 residues. Germline V CDR1 and CDR2: KGHSH, LQKENI. The CDR3 reads CASSSGENTEAFF. CDR3 coding DNA: TGTGCCAGCTCATCCGGGGAGAACACTGAAGCTTTCTTT.

The rearrangement links TRBV27 to TRBJ1-1; D might be TRBD1 (5 bases). Trimming shortened V by 0 bases and J by 9 bases, and 11 bases separated the two germline ends. The CDR3 has 13 amino acids. Germline V gene lookup returns CDR1 MNHEY and CDR2 SMNVEV (reference sequence). CDR3 DNA: TGTGCCAGCAGTTTATCAACGTGGGGCCAAGCTTTCTTT. Its protein product is CASSLSTWGQAFF.

V and J are TRBV19 and TRBJ2-7; a weak D match, TRBD2 (5 bases). The CDR3 is 14 amino acids. The germline V gene encodes CDR1 LNHDA and CDR2 SQIVND (reference sequence). Trimming took off 0 bases at V and 5 bases at J, with 11 bases between the two ends. As DNA, the CDR3 is TGTGCCAGTAGTATAGAACTAGTTCCCCACGAGCAGTACTTC. The encoded protein is CASSIELVPHEQYF.

The V call is TRBV10-3, the J call TRBJ1-4; D is unclear. The V gene's germline CDR1 is ENHRY and CDR2 SYGVKD. V was pared by 4 bases and J by 0 bases, with 9 bases between. CDR3 length: 15 amino acids. CDR3 region: CAISGTAATNEKLFF. Here the CDR3 DNA reads TGTGCCATCAGTGGGACTGCCGCAACTAATGAAAAACTGTTTTTT.

The chain employs TRBV27 and TRBJ2-1, with D perhaps TRBD1 (6 bases). Germline-derived CDR1 and CDR2 are MNHEY and SMNVEV (reference sequence). V lost 2 bases and J 2 bases, leaving 10 bases between the germline ends. This CDR3 contains 15 residues. The DNA for the CDR3 is TGTGCCAGCAGTTTAACAGGGATTCCCTACAATGAGCAGTTCTTC. Protein product: CASSLTGIPYNEQFF.

This chain joins TRBV11-3 and TRBJ1-1, with D possibly being TRBD1 (5 bases). V dropped 3 bases and J dropped 10 bases, with 15 bases sitting between them. The CDR3 loop spans 13 amino acids. Germline values: CDR1 SGHNT, CDR2 YENEEA. CDR3: CASSFNRGSGAFF. The CDR3 coding sequence is TGTGCCAGCAGCTTCAACCGGGGGAGCGGAGCTTTCTTT.

The genes are TRBV7-3 and TRBJ1-5; D is unclear. The germline V gene encodes CDR1 SGHTA and CDR2 FQGTGA. The V end was cut by 4 bases, the J end by 9 bases, with 13 bases between. This CDR3 has 13 residues. The CDR3 is CASSSTGGAPQHF. CDR3 coding DNA: TGTGCCAGCAGCTCCACCGGCGGCGCGCCCCAGCATTTT.

V and J are TRBV29-1 and TRBJ2-5; no clear D gene. The V and J ends lost 3 bases and 2 bases respectively, with 10 bases between them. The germline V gene encodes CDR1 SQVTM and CDR2 ANQGSEA. The CDR3 runs 13 residues. The CDR3 here is CSVDWATQETQYF. CDR3 DNA sequence: TGCAGCGTTGATTGGGCGACGCAAGAGACCCAGTACTTC.

The chain has TRBV29-1 and TRBJ1-2; 7 bases are shared with TRBD1. This CDR3 has 15 amino acids. V was pared by 0 bases and J by 3 bases, with 7 bases of the junction left unmatched. Per the germline V gene, CDR1 is SQVTM and CDR2 is ANQGSEA. CDR3 in DNA: TGCAGCGTTGAAGAACTGACAGGGACGCACTATGGCTACACCTTC. This encodes CSVEELTGTHYGYTF. The whole variable domain, filled in from reference TRBV29-1 and TRBJ1-2, reads SAVISQKPSRDICQRGTSLTIQCQVDSQVTMMFWYRQQPGQSLTLIATANQGSEATYESGFVIDKFPISRPNLTFSTLTVSNMSPEDSSIYLCSVEELTGTHYGYTFGSGTRLTVV.

The chain combines TRBV28 with TRBJ2-5, with 13 bases fitting TRBD2. Per the germline V gene, CDR1 is MDHEN and CDR2 is SYDVKM. V trimming: 5 bases; J trimming: 0 bases; junction bases outside the gene matches: 6. The CDR3 consists of 17 residues. The CDR3 reads CASSPHGTSGDQETQYF. The CDR3 nucleotides read TGTGCCAGCAGTCCCCACGGGACTAGCGGGGACCAAGAGACCCAGTACTTC. Filled out from reference TRBV28 and TRBJ2-5, the complete variable domain reads DVKVTQSSRYLVKRTGEKVFLECVQDMDHENMFWYRQDPGLGLRLIYFSYDVKMKEKGDIPEGYSVSREKKERFSLILESASTNQTSMYLCASSPHGTSGDQETQYFGPGTRLLVL.

This sequence joins TRBV7-8 and TRBJ2-2, with 8 bases identical to TRBD2. This CDR3 has 15 amino acids. Losses at the gene ends were 6 bases for V and 1 base for J; bases not matched to a gene: 4. Germline-derived CDR1 and CDR2 are SGHVS and FQNEAQ. CDR3 in DNA: TGTGCCAGCAGAATCGGGGGGGGGAACACCGGGGAGCTGTTTTTT. Amino acid sequence: CASRIGGGNTGELFF.

V and J are TRBV6-1 and TRBJ2-1; 8 bases map to TRBD2. Unmatched junction bases numbered 9, after V lost 2 bases and J lost 0 bases. CDR1 MNHNS and CDR2 SASEGT come from the germline V gene. CDR3 length equals 18 residues. CDR3 region: CASSEPDSGENSYNEQFF. In DNA, the CDR3 is TGTGCCAGCAGTGAACCTGATAGCGGGGAGAACTCCTACAATGAGCAGTTCTTC.

The chain combines TRBV4-1 with TRBJ2-7; D possibly corresponds to TRBD1 (6 bases). The length of the CDR3 is 16 residues. Germline V gene data show CDR1 as MGHRA and CDR2 as YSYEKL. Trimming cost V 1 base and J 4 bases, with 17 bases left between them. In nucleotides, the CDR3 is TGCGCCAGCAGCCAAGCCCCGACCGGACAGTCGTACGAGCAGTACTTC. Protein: CASSQAPTGQSYEQYF.